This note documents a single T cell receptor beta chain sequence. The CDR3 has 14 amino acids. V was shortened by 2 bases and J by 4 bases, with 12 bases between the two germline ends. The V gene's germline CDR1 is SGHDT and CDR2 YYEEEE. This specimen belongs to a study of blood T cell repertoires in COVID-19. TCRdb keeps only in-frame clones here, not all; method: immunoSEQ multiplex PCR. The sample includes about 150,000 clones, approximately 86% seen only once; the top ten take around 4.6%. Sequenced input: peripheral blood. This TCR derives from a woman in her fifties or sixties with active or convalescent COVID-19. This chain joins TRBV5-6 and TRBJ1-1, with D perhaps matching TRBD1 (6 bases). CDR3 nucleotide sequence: TGTGCCAGCAGCTTAGGGGGTATGGGCACTGAAGCTTTCTTT. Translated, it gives CASSLGGMGTEAFF.